This passage covers 23 T cell receptor beta chains from one sample sequenced in a study of cytomegalovirus exposure and HLA in healthy donors (dated by TCRdb to 2015 to 2018). Library generation was performed with the immunoSEQ multiplex PCR assay. For the multiplex PCR, a mixture combining 60 forward primers for TCR Vbeta segments and 13 reverse primers for TCR Jbeta segments was used. Sourced from immuneACCESS, this table was stored by TCRdb with only in-frame sequences that have V and J called. A share of the clones is absent; for the studies checked, an unresolved V gene accounts for under half, and the remainder has no known explanation. This sample is represented by roughly 170,000 clones; around 83% of them were singletons. Around 1.6% of the sample lies in the top ten. The source material was PBMCs. These TCRs come from a man aged 45-65 years in good health and CMV-seronegative.

The V call is TRBV6-1, the J call TRBJ2-5, with TRBD1 matching over 7 bases. The CDR3 totals 15 residues. The J segment lost 4 bases and the V segment lost 2 bases, leaving 7 bases of the junction unmatched. Germline assignment: CDR1 MNHNS and CDR2 SASEGT. The CDR3 DNA is TGTGCCAGCAGTGAATCGAGGGGGCTGACAGAGACCCAGTACTTC. Its translation: CASSESRGLTETQYF.

This clone appeared a single time. The chain employs TRBV18 and TRBJ2-1; 8 positions match TRBD2. J gave up 7 bases and V 0 bases, and 11 bases lay outside the gene matches. The CDR3 loop spans 17 amino acids. The germline gives CDR1 KGHSH, CDR2 LQKENI. CDR3 sequence (DNA): TGTGCCAGCTCACCACCGAGAGCGGGAGAGCTCATGAATGAGCAGTTCTTC. Its protein product is CASSPPRAGELMNEQFF.

The chain has TRBV6-6 and TRBJ2-5, with D tentatively TRBD2 (6 bases). This CDR3 contains 14 residues. V lost 4 bases, J lost 5 bases, and 14 bases lay in between. The germline V gene encodes CDR1 MNHNY and CDR2 SVGAGI (reference sequence). The CDR3 reads CASSSKTSKETQYF. The CDR3 DNA sequence: TGTGCCAGCAGTTCTAAGACTAGTAAGGAGACCCAGTACTTC.

This chain uses TRBV5-6 with TRBJ2-7; D may be TRBD2 (5 bases). This CDR3 is 13 amino acids long. Germline lookup yields CDR1 SGHDT and CDR2 YYEEEE. Trimming pared 4 bases from V and 2 bases from J, leaving 10 bases between. Here the CDR3 DNA reads TGTGCCAGCAGCCACGGGATAACCTACGAGCAGTACTTC. As protein: CASSHGITYEQYF.

This sequence joins TRBV18 and TRBJ2-5; the match to TRBD2 covers 7 bases. CDR3 length: 14 amino acids. Germline V gene sequence: CDR1 KGHSH, CDR2 LQKENI. V lost 2 bases and J lost 5; bases outside the gene matches: 5. The CDR3 DNA reads as TGTGCCAGCTCACCAGGGGGGGTTCCGGAGACCCAGTACTTC. This translates into CASSPGGVPETQYF.

The genes are TRBV18 and TRBJ1-5, with D possibly TRBD1 on 6 matching bases. This CDR3 has 16 residues. Germline CDR1 and CDR2: KGHSH and LQKENI. Deletions cut 3 bases from V and 0 bases from J, with 12 bases between. CDR3 DNA sequence: TGTGCCAGCTCACCGGGGGCACCTTATAGCAATCAGCCCCAGCATTTT. It specifies CASSPGAPYSNQPQHF.

The rearrangement uses TRBV28 and TRBJ2-7; D is perhaps TRBD2 (5 bases). The germline CDR1 and CDR2 sequences are MDHEN and SYDVKM. Deletions cut 8 bases from V and 1 base from J, with 9 bases between. The CDR3 sequence is 12 residues long. The CDR3 DNA reads TGTGCCAGCGTCCGGGGTTCCTACGAGCAGTACTTC. Its protein product is CASVRGSYEQYF.

V is TRBV9 and J is TRBJ2-3; 9 nucleotides align to TRBD2. This CDR3 comprises 17 residues. V lost 4 bases to trimming and J lost 2 bases; unmatched junction nucleotides: 11. Germline CDR1 and CDR2: SGDLS and YYNGEE. The CDR3 DNA follows: TGTGCCAGCAGCTGGGGGGGAAGCGGGGGGTCCACAGATACGCAGTATTTT. This translates into CASSWGGSGGSTDTQYF.

This chain connects TRBV7-9 to TRBJ1-5, with 8 bases matching TRBD1. The CDR3 length is 15 residues. The junction had 10 bases not matched to a gene; V was cut back by 5 bases and J by 7 bases. The germline V gene has CDR1 SEHNR and CDR2 FQNEAQ (reference sequence). CDR3 sequence: CASSPGQGVWQPQHF. DNA of the CDR3: TGTGCCAGCAGCCCAGGACAGGGCGTATGGCAGCCCCAGCATTTT.

This chain connects TRBV9 to TRBJ1-4; 8 bases align to TRBD1. From germline, CDR1 is SGDLS and CDR2 YYNGEE. Losses at the gene ends were 4 bases for V and 8 bases for J; bases not matched to a gene: 19. This CDR3 has 18 amino acids. CDR3 nucleotide sequence: TGTGCCAGCAGCAAATTTCCAGGGGGCGCGGGGTTTGACGAAAAACTGTTTTTT. Translation: CASSKFPGGAGFDEKLFF. Looking up the rest from reference TRBV9 and TRBJ1-4 gives the full variable domain: DSGVTQTPKHLITATGQRVTLRCSPRSGDLSVYWYQQSLDQGLQFLIQYYNGEERAKGNILERFSAQQFPDLHSELNLSSLELGDSALYFCASSKFPGGAGFDEKLFFGSGTQLSVL.

The sample holds a few counts of this clone. The chain links TRBV5-6 to TRBJ1-1, with 7 bases that match TRBD1. Trimming took 4 bases from V and 7 from J; bases not matched to a gene: 7. Germline CDR1 is SGHDT and CDR2 is YYEEEE. The CDR3 runs to 13 residues. CDR3 sequence (DNA): TGTGCCAGCAGCCTAGGACAGGTACTTGAAGCTTTCTTT. Amino acids: CASSLGQVLEAFF.

The chain employs TRBV5-4 and TRBJ2-3, with TRBD2 identical over 9 bases. V lost 1 base, J lost 4 bases, and 7 bases stayed unmatched. The CDR3 is 16 residues long. Germline CDR1 reads SGHNT; CDR2 reads YYREEE (reference sequence). CDR3: CASSLISGSGSDTQYF. For the CDR3, the DNA is TGTGCCAGCAGCTTGATTAGCGGGAGTGGGTCAGATACGCAGTATTTT.

This clone was found a few times. V and J are TRBV7-9 and TRBJ2-3, with D possibly matching TRBD1 (7 bases). The CDR3 runs 15 residues. Trimming pared 5 bases from V and 5 bases from J, leaving 17 bases between. The V gene's germline CDR1 is SEHNR and CDR2 FQNEAQ (reference sequence). CDR3 coding DNA: TGTGCCAGCAGCGCCGGGACTCCAGGGGGAGATACGCAGTATTTT. Translating gives CASSAGTPGGDTQYF.

The chain recombines TRBV7-2 with TRBJ1-5; D call uncertain. This CDR3 spans 14 amino acids. With 4 bases removed from V and 3 bases from J, the gap between germline ends came to 10 bases. From germline, CDR1 is SGHTA and CDR2 FQGNSA. The chain's CDR3 is CASSYHRDNQPQHF. Written as DNA, the CDR3 is TGTGCCAGCAGCTACCACCGGGACAATCAGCCCCAGCATTTT.

This chain joins TRBV14 and TRBJ2-3; TRBD1 matches at 8 bases. Germline trimming cut 5 bases from V and 1 base from J; bases unmatched to any gene: 2. The CDR3 runs to 14 residues. Germline lookup yields CDR1 SGHDN and CDR2 FVKESK. In DNA, the CDR3 is TGTGCCAGCAGCGCGACAGGGGGCACAGATACGCAGTATTTT. Translation gives CASSATGGTDTQYF.

The chain joins TRBV21-1 to TRBJ2-1; TRBD1 reflects the table's D call only, with no check against the DNA. TRBV21-1 is reported as a pseudogene. CDR3 length equals 14 residues. CDR3 DNA sequence: TGTGCCAGCAGCATCTACAGGGGGGCGAGGGTGCAGTTCTTC. This encodes CASSIYRGARVQFF.

The chain employs TRBV28 and TRBJ2-7, with TRBD2 identical over 7 bases. V was clipped by 1 base and J by 7 bases; unmatched bases: 10. CDR1 is MDHEN and CDR2 is SYDVKM in the germline V gene. CDR3 length: 15 residues. The DNA for the CDR3 is TGTGCCAGCAGTTTATCAACGGGAGGCACGGAAGAGCAGTACTTC. It encodes CASSLSTGGTEEQYF. Full variable domain (outside the CDR3, taken from reference TRBV28 and TRBJ2-7): DVKVTQSSRYLVKRTGEKVFLECVQDMDHENMFWYRQDPGLGLRLIYFSYDVKMKEKGDIPEGYSVSREKKERFSLILESASTNQTSMYLCASSLSTGGTEEQYFGPGTRLTVT.

The chain has TRBV7-9 and TRBJ2-7; 7 bases line up with TRBD2. This CDR3 contains 17 residues. The junction had 13 bases not matched to a gene; V was cut back by 5 bases and J by 0 bases. Germline V gene data show CDR1 as SEHNR and CDR2 as FQNEAQ (reference sequence). The CDR3 DNA reads as TGTGCCAGCAGCGCCTCTGGGGGGGGATTATTCTCCTACGAGCAGTACTTC. Its translation is CASSASGGGLFSYEQYF.

The rearrangement uses TRBV28 and TRBJ2-7; D remains unclear. Germline values: CDR1 MDHEN, CDR2 SYDVKM. This CDR3 region has 16 residues. The V end lost 2 bases, the J end lost 2 bases, and 16 bases lay between the germline ends. This CDR3 reads CASSLILAGFTYEQYF. CDR3 sequence (DNA): TGTGCCAGCAGTTTAATATTGGCAGGTTTTACCTACGAGCAGTACTTC.

The chain carries TRBV6-1 and TRBJ1-2, with 7 bases aligning to TRBD1. Trimming removed 3 bases from V and 5 bases from J; junction bases left unmatched: 9. CDR3 length equals 15 residues. In germline, CDR1 is MNHNS, CDR2 SASEGT. CDR3 nucleotides: TGTGCCAGCAGTGAGTCGACAGGGTTGCTGTATGGCTACACCTTC. Translating gives CASSESTGLLYGYTF.

This clone was seen more than once but under ten times. The chain combines TRBV18 with TRBJ1-1; D is unclear. The CDR3 is 16 residues long. Germline assignment: CDR1 KGHSH and CDR2 LQKENI. V lost 3 bases and J lost 1, with 15 bases in between. The CDR3 DNA follows: TGTGCCAGCTCACCGAGGGAGGGCCCGAGGAACACTGAAGCTTTCTTT. Protein sequence: CASSPREGPRNTEAFF.

The V gene is TRBV7-3, the J gene TRBJ2-1; maybe TRBD1 (6 bases). The germline V gene encodes CDR1 SGHTA and CDR2 FQGTGA. This CDR3 spans 13 amino acids. V gave up 6 bases and J gave up 7 bases, with 13 bases separating them. Here the CDR3 DNA reads TGTGCCAGCAGTCTCTATACAGGGAATGAGCAGTTCTTC. This sequence encodes CASSLYTGNEQFF.

V is TRBV28 and J is TRBJ2-7; the match to TRBD1 covers 8 bases. The germline V gene has CDR1 MDHEN and CDR2 SYDVKM. After removal of 6 bases from V and 4 bases from J, the junction contained 17 bases not matched to a gene. The CDR3 spans 17 residues. The CDR3, as DNA: TGTGCCAGCAGCCCTAGGCTGGGGGCAGGGGGCTTTTACGAGCAGTACTTC. Residues: CASSPRLGAGGFYEQYF.